This TCR beta chain was obtained from a study of CD8+ T cells in alopecia areata. Study at large: For 6 to 18 months, tofacitinib was taken, and 6 months off drug followed. Study observations and caveats: Sequencing of scalp samples also includes resident alphabeta T cells from normal skin. With patients, TCR sharing proved less clear than in mice, a difference possibly related to HLA.

Points on this clone: What it binds is unknown.

Alopecia areata patients gave lesional scalp punch biopsies and peripheral blood samples. After isolation, RNA underwent reverse transcription to generate cDNA as the sequencing template. Sequencing used immunoSEQ multiplex PCR; TCRdb keeps in-frame clones, though not all of them. The table lists 65,000 to 70,000 clones, 50% to 75% of them singletons. V gave up 1 base and J gave up 0 bases, with 8 bases separating them. CDR3 length: 14 residues. Germline V gives CDR1 SQVTM, CDR2 ANQGSEA. This clonotype originated in a human donor with alopecia areata. This chain links TRBV29-1 with TRBJ2-3, with a weak D call TRBD1 (5 bases). Here the sequenced sample was CD8+ T cells sorted from blood, taken at week 0. The CDR3 nucleotides are TGCAGCGTTGAAGGGACACCAAGCACAGATACGCAGTATTTT. Amino acid sequence: CSVEGTPSTDTQYF.